This T cell receptor beta chain was captured in a study of patients and donors after allogeneic stem cell transplantation. This CDR3 region has 13 residues. The V and J ends lost 4 bases and 5 bases respectively, with 9 bases between them. Germline loops: CDR1 SGDLS, CDR2 YYNGEE. TCRdb ran MiXCR on the RT-PCR reads and lists one entry per CDR3 protein. The data hold over 200,000 distinct CDR3 sequences, with around two fifths observed a single time. This clonotype was recorded once. The sequence derives from a human donor who was either an allogeneic HSCT recipient or a stem cell or donor lymphocyte infusion donor (not recorded which). It is not recorded whose cells these are; they may come from a transplant donor. Sequenced sample: blood, either unsorted or a sorted T cell fraction (not recorded which). This chain joins TRBV9 and TRBJ2-2; D uncertain. The CDR3 DNA follows: TGTGCCAGCAGCACAGACTGGACCGGGGAGCTGTTTTTT. Residues: CASSTDWTGELFF.